This TCR beta chain came from a study of blood T cells in healthy people across ages. Notes on this clonotype: A much larger clonotype is one base distant, so this may be a read error.

Healthy Caucasian individuals from Russia aged roughly 6 to 100 were enrolled as donors. A second PCR, run for roughly 7 to 11 cycles, used a sample-barcoded 5' primer plus a J-beta primer mix. MiXCR, run by TCRdb on the 5' RACE reads, gives a single entry per CDR3 protein. The sample has some 790,000 distinct CDR3 sequences; under 30% are singletons. The CDR3 sequence is 12 residues long. The germline V gene encodes CDR1 SGHRS and CDR2 YFSETQ. Trimming shortened V by 0 bases and J by 11 bases, and 11 bases separated the two germline ends. The V and J genes are TRBV5-1 and TRBJ2-5; D is ambiguous. The sample consisted of blood. The source is an elderly woman in good health. The DNA of the CDR3 is TGCGCCAGCAGCTTGGATCTTAATGAGCAGTACTTC. Translation gives CASSLDLNEQYF.